Shown below are 11 T cell receptor beta chains from a single sample sequenced in a study of T cells in Graves' hyperthyroidism and ophthalmopathy. Template material for amplifying TCR beta CDR3 regions consisted of RNA transcripts. During a first-round RT-PCR of the TCR CDR3, the HTBI primer set was used. From the multiplex PCR reads, TCRdb called clonotypes with MiXCR, one entry per CDR3 protein. The table records about 510,000 distinct CDR3 sequences, 46% of them present only once. The sequenced material came from peripheral blood or thyroid tissue (not recorded which). Receptors originate from an adult woman with Graves' disease, either hyperthyroidism or ophthalmopathy (not recorded which).

J is TRBJ2-6 and V is TRBV7-8, with D possibly being TRBD1 or TRBD2 (5 bases each). The CDR3 covers 11 residues. V dropped 4 bases and J dropped 12 bases, with 7 bases sitting between them. CDR1 is SGHVS and CDR2 is FQNEAQ in the germline V gene. The CDR3 DNA reads TGTGCCAGCAGCTCGGGGACCGTCCTGACTTTC. Translation gives CASSSGTVLTF.

This clonotype was detected ten times or more. The chain links TRBV7-2 to TRBJ1-5, with D unclear. Trimming shortened V by 3 bases and J by 3 bases, and 6 bases separated the two germline ends. CDR1 and CDR2 (germline): SGHTA, FQGNSA. The CDR3 length is 13 residues. The CDR3 loop is CASSFRANQPQHF. The CDR3 DNA reads TGTGCCAGCAGCTTCCGGGCCAATCAGCCCCAGCATTTT. Combining the CDR3 with reference TRBV7-2 and TRBJ1-5 gives the whole variable domain GAGVSQSPSNKVTEKGKDVELRCDPISGHTALYWYRQSLGQGLEFLIYFQGNSAPDKSGLPSDRFSAERTGGSVSTLTIQRTQQEDSAVYLCASSFRANQPQHFGDGTRLSIL.

This clonotype was observed many times. The rearrangement uses TRBV5-1 and TRBJ2-7; D is possibly TRBD1 (6 bases). V dropped 4 bases and J dropped 0 bases, with 11 bases sitting between them. Germline CDR1 and CDR2: SGHRS and YFSETQ. This CDR3 has 14 amino acids. DNA for the CDR3: TGCGCCAGCAGCATACAGGGCTCCTCCTACGAGCAGTACTTC. This encodes CASSIQGSSYEQYF.

This clonotype has at least ten counts. This chain connects TRBV19 to TRBJ2-7; 7 bases match TRBD2. J was trimmed by 2 bases and V by 1 base; bases with no gene match: 5. Germline CDR1 is LNHDA and CDR2 is SQIVND (reference sequence). The CDR3 length is 15 residues. CDR3 sequence (DNA): TGTGCCAGTAGTATAGCGGGGACTAACACCTACGAGCAGTACTTC. It yields the protein CASSIAGTNTYEQYF.

The chain is built from TRBV2 and TRBJ1-4; 9 nucleotides agree with TRBD1. The CDR3 has 13 residues. In germline, CDR1 is SNHLY, CDR2 FYNNEI. V was pared by 6 bases and J by 7 bases, with 3 bases of the junction left unmatched. The DNA of the CDR3 is TGTGCCAGCAGCGGGGGACAGGGTGAAAAACTGTTTTTT. Encoded protein: CASSGGQGEKLFF.

This chain connects TRBV20-1 to TRBJ1-2, with 8 bases aligning to TRBD1. V was pared by 5 bases and J by 6 bases, with 5 bases of the junction left unmatched. The germline V gene has CDR1 DFQATT and CDR2 SNEGSKA (reference sequence). The CDR3 is made up of 12 amino acids. CDR3 in DNA: TGCAGTGCTGGGCAGGGGGCGCATGGCTACACCTTC. Translated, it gives CSAGQGAHGYTF.

This clonotype has only a few counts. The chain uses TRBV15 and TRBJ1-2; D not certain. The CDR3 has 12 residues. With 3 bases removed from V and 8 bases from J, the gap between germline ends came to 10 bases. Germline-derived CDR1 and CDR2 are LNHNV and YYDKDF (reference sequence). The CDR3 reads CATSSHSGGYTF. The CDR3 DNA sequence: TGTGCCACCAGCAGTCACTCGGGCGGCTACACCTTC.

This clonotype was seen only a few times. The chain recombines TRBV2 with TRBJ2-7, with 7 nucleotides matching TRBD2. Germline V gene sequence: CDR1 SNHLY, CDR2 FYNNEI. This CDR3 spans 14 amino acids. V shed 4 bases and J 6 bases; nucleotides not matched to a gene: 9. CDR3 protein: CASSAGLGLGEQYF. In DNA, the CDR3 is TGTGCCAGCAGTGCAGGACTAGGCCTGGGCGAGCAGTACTTC. Filled out from reference TRBV2 and TRBJ2-7, the complete variable domain reads EPEVTQTPSHQVTQMGQEVILRCVPISNHLYFYWYRQILGQKVEFLVSFYNNEISEKSEIFDDQFSVERPDGSNFTLKIRSTKLEDSAMYFCASSAGLGLGEQYFGPGTRLTVT.

This clonotype was detected ten times or more. The chain recombines TRBV20-1 with TRBJ2-7, with 7 bases identical to TRBD2. The CDR3 is 15 residues long. Looked up from germline, CDR1 is DFQATT and CDR2 is SNEGSKA (reference sequence). The trim removed 2 bases at V and 9 bases at J, leaving 16 bases unmatched. The CDR3 nucleotides are TGCAGTGCTAGACCTAGCGGTCAGGAACTTAACGGGCAGTACTTC. Its translation: CSARPSGQELNGQYF.

This sequence joins TRBV20-1 and TRBJ2-2; D might be TRBD1 (6 bases). Between the trimmed V and J ends, which lost 3 bases and 3 bases, there was a span of 11 bases. CDR1 and CDR2 (germline): DFQATT, SNEGSKA (reference sequence). CDR3 length: 14 amino acids. The CDR3 nucleotides read TGCAGTGCTAGTGTCAGGGGTTACACCGGGGAGCTGTTTTTT. Its protein is CSASVRGYTGELFF.

This clonotype occurred many times. This chain uses TRBV7-2 with TRBJ2-7; tentatively, D is TRBD1 or TRBD2 (6 bases each). V was cut by 5 bases and J by 2 bases, with 34 bases left in between. CDR3 length: 21 residues. The germline CDR1 and CDR2 sequences are SGHTA and FQGNSA. CDR3 DNA sequence: TGTGCCAGCAGCCCCTCCCTCCGGGGGCCGGCGCGGCTTAAAGTTCCCTACGAGCAGTACTTC. Translating gives CASSPSLRGPARLKVPYEQYF.